The T cell receptor (beta chain) described here comes from a study of blood T cell repertoires in COVID-19 (TCRdb year 2020). Notes on the research overall: Samples from collaborators originated in the United States, Italy and Spain and spanned both the acute and convalescent phases of COVID-19. The material from the prospective study consisted of cDNA or gDNA derived from T cells, B-cell-depleted T cells, or PBMCs. Subjects who had been exposed to COVID-19, were actively infected with it, or had recovered from it provided the deeply sampled blood TCRbeta repertoires that made up the dataset. The repertoires were released in a freely available public database intended as a resource for research on the immune response to SARS-CoV-2. Samples were obtained from the ongoing ImmuneRACE study (first 160 participants) and from roughly 1,300 subjects provided by 6 global collaborators. The sample metadata nearly always contained a de-identified subject ID, COVID-19 status, age in years and sex. Where HLA class I and class II types were available, the types were taken from metadata supplied by the sample provider, not from assay-based typing. Overall results and qualifications from the work: The quantity of clinical and demographic metadata differed by source and by participant and was supplied without curation.

The germline V gene (reference sequence) sets CDR1 to MNHNY and CDR2 to SVGAGI. V is shortened by 7 bases, J by 0 bases, and the region joining them spans 16 bases. The CDR3 contains 16 residues, cysteine and phenylalanine counted. Only the CDR3 DNA is retained, 48 bases long and in frame from the first base. A second Seattle source provided samples from volunteer blood donors who had recovered from COVID-19. Whole blood was collected in K2EDTA tubes by collaborating institutions according to the institutions' own protocols. For TCRbeta analysis, collaborators shipped samples in one of three forms: frozen whole blood, isolated PBMCs, or DNA extracted from either of those sample types. This clone was observed a single time. The specificity of this receptor is unknown. No much larger clone exists at a distance of one base, and base qualities are not known. The immunoSEQ Assay, a bias-controlled multiplex PCR, was used to amplify TCRbeta CDR3 regions from genomic DNA. The authors' pipeline ran thus. The number of nucleated cells in each sample was estimated by amplification of reference gene primers within the assay. To quantify the absolute abundance of each unique TCRbeta CDR3 rearrangement, sequence reads were collapsed and filtered. For each sample, productive Simpson clonality was calculated as the square root of Simpson's diversity index over productive rearrangements. In TCRdb, the immuneACCESS table is reduced to in-frame sequences with V and J assigned. These tables do not hold every clone; where another copy was compared, an unresolved V gene accounts for under half, and the others remain unexplained. That table supplies the V and J calls and clone size; D and trimming were determined from the DNA. Within this sample are 150,000 to 200,000 clones, with 70% to 85% of them counted one time only. The ten most abundant clones make up 13% of the sample.

The chain links TRBV6-6 with TRBJ2-4; a tentative D match to TRBD1 spans 6 bases. This TCR derives from a man aged 50-60 years who had recovered from COVID-19. The sample consisted of peripheral blood. The CDR3 has the sequence CASNTDSHLAKNIQYF. The sequenced DNA: TGTGCCAGCAATACGGACAGTCACCTAGCCAAAAACATTCAGTACTTC.